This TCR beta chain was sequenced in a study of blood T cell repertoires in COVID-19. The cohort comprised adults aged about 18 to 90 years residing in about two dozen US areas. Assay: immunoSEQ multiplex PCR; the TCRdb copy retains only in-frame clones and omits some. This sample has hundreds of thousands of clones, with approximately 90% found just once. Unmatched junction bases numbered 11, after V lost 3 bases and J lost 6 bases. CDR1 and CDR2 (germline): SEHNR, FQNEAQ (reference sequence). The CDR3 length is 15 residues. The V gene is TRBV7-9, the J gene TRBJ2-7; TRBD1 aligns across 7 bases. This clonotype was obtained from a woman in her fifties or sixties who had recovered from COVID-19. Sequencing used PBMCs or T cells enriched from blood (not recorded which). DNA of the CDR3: TGTGCCAGCAGCTTCTACCGGGACAGCTTCTCCGAGCAGTACTTC. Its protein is CASSFYRDSFSEQYF.